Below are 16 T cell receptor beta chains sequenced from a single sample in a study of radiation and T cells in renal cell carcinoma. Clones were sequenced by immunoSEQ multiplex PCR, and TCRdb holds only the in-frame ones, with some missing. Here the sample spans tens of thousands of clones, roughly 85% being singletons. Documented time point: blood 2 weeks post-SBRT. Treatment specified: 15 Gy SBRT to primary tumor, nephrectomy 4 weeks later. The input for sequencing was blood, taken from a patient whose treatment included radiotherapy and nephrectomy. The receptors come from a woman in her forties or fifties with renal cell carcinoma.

The CDR3 DNA reads TGTGCCAGTACCCGCGTGGGGGACTATAATTCACCCCTCCACTTT. Protein sequence: CASTRVGDYNSPLHF. This chain links TRBV11-2 with TRBJ1-6; the D gene is possibly TRBD1 (5 bases). Trimming pared 9 bases from V and 3 bases from J, leaving 15 bases between. CDR1 is SGHAT, CDR2 FQNNGV, per germline. The CDR3 has 15 amino acids. The whole variable domain, filled in from reference TRBV11-2 and TRBJ1-6, reads EAGVAQSPRYKIIEKRQSVAFWCNPISGHATLYWYQQILGQGPKLLIQFQNNGVVDDSQLPKDRFSAERLKGVDSTLKIQPAKLEDSAVYLCASTRVGDYNSPLHFGNGTRLTVT.

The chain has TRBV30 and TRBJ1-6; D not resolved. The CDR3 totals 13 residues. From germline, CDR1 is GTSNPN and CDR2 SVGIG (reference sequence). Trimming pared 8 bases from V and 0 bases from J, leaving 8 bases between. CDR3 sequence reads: CATNPSYNSPLHF. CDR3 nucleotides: TGTGCCACTAACCCCTCCTATAATTCACCCCTCCACTTT.

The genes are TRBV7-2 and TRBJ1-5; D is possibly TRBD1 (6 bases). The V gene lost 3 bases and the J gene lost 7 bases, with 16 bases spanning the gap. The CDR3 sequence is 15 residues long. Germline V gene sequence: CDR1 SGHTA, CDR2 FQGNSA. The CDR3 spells CASSLIGGGHQPQHF. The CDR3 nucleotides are TGTGCCAGCAGCTTGATAGGGGGGGGACACCAGCCCCAGCATTTT.

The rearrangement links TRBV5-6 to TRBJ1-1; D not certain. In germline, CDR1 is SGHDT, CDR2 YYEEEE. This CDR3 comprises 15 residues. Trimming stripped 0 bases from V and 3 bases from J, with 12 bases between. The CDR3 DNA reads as TGTGCCAGCAGCTTGGGGTCCTTCAAGGACACTGAAGCTTTCTTT. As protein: CASSLGSFKDTEAFF.

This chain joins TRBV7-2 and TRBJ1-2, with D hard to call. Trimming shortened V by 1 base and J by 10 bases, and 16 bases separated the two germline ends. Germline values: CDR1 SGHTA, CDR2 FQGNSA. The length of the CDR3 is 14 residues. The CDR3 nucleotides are TGTGCCAGCAGCTTAGACCCGAATGGCAGGCCCTACACCTTC. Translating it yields CASSLDPNGRPYTF.

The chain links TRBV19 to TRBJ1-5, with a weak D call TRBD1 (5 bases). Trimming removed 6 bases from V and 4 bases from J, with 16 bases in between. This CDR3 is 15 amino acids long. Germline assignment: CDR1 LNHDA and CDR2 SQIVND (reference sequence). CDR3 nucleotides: TGTGCCAGTAGAACGGGGGGGGTGGCAAATCAGCCCCAGCATTTT. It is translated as CASRTGGVANQPQHF.

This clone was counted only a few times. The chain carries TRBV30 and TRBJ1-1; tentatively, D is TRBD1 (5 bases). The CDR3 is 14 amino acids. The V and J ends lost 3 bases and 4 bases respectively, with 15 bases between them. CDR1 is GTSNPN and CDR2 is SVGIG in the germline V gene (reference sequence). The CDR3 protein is CAWRTRAGVTEAFF. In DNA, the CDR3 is TGTGCCTGGAGGACACGTGCGGGGGTCACTGAAGCTTTCTTT. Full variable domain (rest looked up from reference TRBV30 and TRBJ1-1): SQTIHQWPATLVQPVGSPLSLECTVEGTSNPNLYWYRQAAGRGLQLLFYSVGIGQISSEVPQNLSASRPQDRQFILSSKKLLLSDSGFYLCAWRTRAGVTEAFFGQGTRLTVV.

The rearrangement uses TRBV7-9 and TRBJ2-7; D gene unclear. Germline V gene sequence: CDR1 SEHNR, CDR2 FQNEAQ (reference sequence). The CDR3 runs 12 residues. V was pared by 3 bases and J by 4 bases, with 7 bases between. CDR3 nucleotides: TGTGCCAGCAGCTTGGAAGATTACGAGCAGTACTTC. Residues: CASSLEDYEQYF.

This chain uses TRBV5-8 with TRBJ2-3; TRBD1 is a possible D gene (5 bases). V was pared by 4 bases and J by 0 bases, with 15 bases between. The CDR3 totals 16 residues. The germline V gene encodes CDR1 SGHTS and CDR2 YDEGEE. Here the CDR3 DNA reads TGTGCCAGCAGCGTAACAGGAGTTACTAGCACAGATACGCAGTATTTT. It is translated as CASSVTGVTSTDTQYF.

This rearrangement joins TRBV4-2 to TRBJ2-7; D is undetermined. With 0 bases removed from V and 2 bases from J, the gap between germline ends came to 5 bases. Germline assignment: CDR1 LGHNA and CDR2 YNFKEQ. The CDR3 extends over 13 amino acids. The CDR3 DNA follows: TGTGCCAGCAGCCAAGAACGGACCTACGAGCAGTACTTC. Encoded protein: CASSQERTYEQYF.

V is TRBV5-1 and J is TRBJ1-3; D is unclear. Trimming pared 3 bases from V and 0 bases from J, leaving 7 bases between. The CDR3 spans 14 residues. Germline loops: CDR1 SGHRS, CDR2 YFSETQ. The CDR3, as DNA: TGCGCCAGCAGCTGGGAGGGCTCTGGAAACACCATATATTTT. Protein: CASSWEGSGNTIYF.

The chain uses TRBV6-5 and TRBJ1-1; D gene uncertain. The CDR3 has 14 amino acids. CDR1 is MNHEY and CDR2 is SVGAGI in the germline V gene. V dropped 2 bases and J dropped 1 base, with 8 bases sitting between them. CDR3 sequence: CASSYGVGNTEAFF. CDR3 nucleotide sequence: TGTGCCAGCAGTTACGGCGTAGGGAACACTGAAGCTTTCTTT.

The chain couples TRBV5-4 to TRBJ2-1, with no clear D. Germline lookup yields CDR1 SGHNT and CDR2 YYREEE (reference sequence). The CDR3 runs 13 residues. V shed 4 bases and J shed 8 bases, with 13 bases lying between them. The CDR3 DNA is TGTGCCAGCAGCCCACACCCCCGCGATGAGCAGTTCTTC. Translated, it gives CASSPHPRDEQFF.

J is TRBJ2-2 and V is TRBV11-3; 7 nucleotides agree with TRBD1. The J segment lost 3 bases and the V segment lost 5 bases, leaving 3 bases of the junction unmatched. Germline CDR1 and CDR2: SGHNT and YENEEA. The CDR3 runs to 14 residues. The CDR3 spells CASSEGAYTGELFF. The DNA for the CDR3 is TGTGCCAGCAGCGAGGGGGCATACACCGGGGAGCTGTTTTTT.

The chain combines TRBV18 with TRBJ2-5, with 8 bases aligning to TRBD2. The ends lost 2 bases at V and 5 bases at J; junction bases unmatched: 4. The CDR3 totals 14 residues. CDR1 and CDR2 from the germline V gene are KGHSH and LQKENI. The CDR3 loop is CASSPRTGGETQYF. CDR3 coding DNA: TGTGCCAGCTCACCAAGGACGGGGGGGGAGACCCAGTACTTC.

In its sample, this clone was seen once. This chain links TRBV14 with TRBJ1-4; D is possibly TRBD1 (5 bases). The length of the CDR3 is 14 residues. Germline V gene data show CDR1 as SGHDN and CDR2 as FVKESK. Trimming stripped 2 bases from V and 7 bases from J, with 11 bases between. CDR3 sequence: CASSQQGAGEKLFF. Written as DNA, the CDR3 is TGTGCCAGCAGCCAACAGGGAGCCGGTGAAAAACTGTTTTTT.